This T cell receptor (beta chain) was sequenced for a study of human T cells and chemical hapten exposure (dated by TCRdb to the early 2020s). Turning to the overall study: Libraries were pooled for sequencing, and variation in per-sample TCR yields was attributed mainly to small differences in library volumes within the pool. In alopecia patients, the study followed how the peripheral blood TCR repertoire changed in vivo over primary and secondary sensitization to diphenylcyclopropenone (DPC), a hapten. For every blood RNA sample, sequencing covered both the TCR alpha and TCR beta chains. On the study overall, not on this receptor specifically: Repeated subsampling changed both the strength of the expansion versus patch-test correlation and the threshold at which the correlation became significant. DPC sensitization did not change the number of TCRs with a frequency above 1 in 1000, and there was no evidence of changes in global repertoire structure.

V and J are trimmed by 2 bases and 5 bases, and the gene matches miss 7 bases of the junction. CDR1 and CDR2, per the germline V gene (reference sequence), are DFQATT and SNEGSKA. The CDR3 measures 16 amino acids from cysteine to phenylalanine. The only DNA kept is the CDR3, 48 bases in frame from the first base. Unfractionated whole blood was collected in Tempus Blood RNA tubes, and total RNA was extracted from that blood. As TCR sequencing controls, about 5 healthy volunteers were used, with blood taken at day 0, 2 weeks and 6 weeks. Library creation used 5' RACE. Sequencing instrument: Illumina MiSeq. During library preparation, unique molecular identifiers were attached to individual cDNA molecules so that TCRs could be counted in a quantitative, reproducible way. Per the authors' processing: Samples had a median of roughly 91,000 TCRs, with a range from roughly 20,000 to 690,600. V, J and CDR3 annotation of the TCR reads was performed with the Decombinator software suite. For PS versus PT1 abundance plots, all samples were subsampled to the same number of TCRs (28,000). TCRs were defined as expanded if absent before sensitization and observed at least eight times at the 2-week time point. TCRdb ran its own pipeline on the public reads, namely fastp trimming at Q25 and MiXCR clone calling, and kept in-frame beta chains. Records with the same CDR3 protein are collapsed into one entry carrying the most frequent genes and DNA. In this record, the V and J calls reflect TCRdb's handling and not the investigators' own analysis. The sample has more than 140,000 distinct CDR3 sequences on record, 4.1% of them singletons. Of the sample, over 1.3% falls within the top ten clones.

This clonotype was picked up many times. Its antigen is unknown. Nothing much larger sits one base from this clone, and base qualities are not available. This TCR was sampled from a female donor in good health. The chain is encoded by TRBV20-1 joined to TRBJ1-5, with 12 middle bases fitting TRBD1. The base sequence is TGCAGTGCTAGAAGTCCGGGACAGGGGGCCTATCAGCCCCAGCATTTT. Its protein reads: CSARSPGQGAYQPQHF.